Following are 25 T cell receptor beta chains from one sample sequenced in a study of blood T cell repertoires in COVID-19 (dated by TCRdb to the early 2020s). Library generation was performed with the immunoSEQ multiplex PCR assay. Drawn from immuneACCESS, this table holds only the in-frame rearrangements with V and J called that TCRdb kept. Clones are partly lost; checked studies trace under half to an unresolved V gene and leave the rest unexplained. The sample table shows more than 100,000 clones, and 80% to 90% are seen once. The biggest ten clones account for almost 4.5% of the sample. The source material was peripheral blood. Receptors originate from a man aged 35-49 years with acute or convalescent COVID-19.

The chain has TRBV3-1 (or the pseudogene TRBV3-2) and TRBJ2-7; 8 bases are shared with TRBD2. This CDR3 contains 14 residues. V shed 0 bases and J 3 bases; nucleotides not matched to a gene: 1. Per germline, CDR1 LGHDT and CDR2 YNNKEL (reference sequence). The CDR3 sequence is CASSQDLAGYEQYF. CDR3 DNA sequence: TGTGCCAGCAGCCAAGATCTAGCGGGCTACGAGCAGTACTTC.

The chain couples TRBV7-9 to TRBJ1-1, with D possibly TRBD1 on 6 matching bases. This CDR3 has 14 residues. Trimming cost V 5 bases and J 3 bases, with 13 bases left between them. Germline V lookup: CDR1 SEHNR, CDR2 FQNEAQ (reference sequence). CDR3 in DNA: TGTGCCAGCAGCCGCGCAGGGGCTTACACTGAAGCTTTCTTT. Protein sequence: CASSRAGAYTEAFF.

The rearrangement uses TRBV6-2 or TRBV6-3 and TRBJ2-7; 9 bases align to TRBD2. The germline gives CDR1 MNHEY, CDR2 SVGEGT. This CDR3 spans 14 amino acids. J was trimmed by 4 bases and V by 4 bases; bases with no gene match: 5. The CDR3 coding sequence is TGTGCCAGCAGTTGGAGACTAGCGGAATACGAGCAGTACTTC. It specifies CASSWRLAEYEQYF.

V and J are TRBV18 and TRBJ2-1, with 7 bases fitting TRBD1. The CDR3 totals 15 residues. Germline CDR1 reads KGHSH; CDR2 reads LQKENI. The ends lost 0 bases at V and 5 bases at J; junction bases unmatched: 4. The CDR3 protein is CASSPPGGADNEQFF. The CDR3 region has the DNA TGTGCCAGCTCACCACCAGGGGGCGCAGACAATGAGCAGTTCTTC.

The rearrangement uses TRBV5-1 and TRBJ1-4; tentative D call: TRBD1 (5 bases). The CDR3 runs to 13 residues. V was pared by 7 bases and J by 7 bases, with 14 bases between. Germline CDR1 SGHRS, CDR2 YFSETQ. Here the CDR3 DNA reads TGCGCCAGCCCTCTCGGAGGGGCTGAAAAACTGTTTTTT. It yields the protein CASPLGGAEKLFF.

This chain joins TRBV3-1 (or the pseudogene TRBV3-2) and TRBJ2-7; tentative D call: TRBD1 (6 bases). The CDR3 runs to 14 residues. Trimming removed 3 bases at V and 0 bases at J, with 9 bases between. Germline CDR1 is LGHDT and CDR2 is YNNKEL (reference sequence). The CDR3 DNA is TGTGCCAGCAGCCAGGGGACAACCTCCTACGAGCAGTACTTC. This sequence encodes CASSQGTTSYEQYF.

V usage is TRBV3-1 (or the pseudogene TRBV3-2) and J usage is TRBJ2-7; no clear D gene. CDR1 LGHDT and CDR2 YNNKEL come from the germline V gene (reference sequence). Trimming cost V 1 base and J 4 bases, with 8 bases left between them. The CDR3 sequence is 13 residues long. The CDR3 DNA follows: TGTGCCAGCAGCCAAGGACGGAGATACGAGCAGTACTTC. Translation gives CASSQGRRYEQYF.

V gene TRBV6-5 combines with J gene TRBJ1-4; tentatively, D is TRBD1 (6 bases). V lost 2 bases and J 7 bases, leaving 11 bases between the germline ends. Germline V lookup: CDR1 MNHEY, CDR2 SVGAGI. The length of the CDR3 is 14 residues. CDR3 protein: CASSYGQGFEKLFF. CDR3 nucleotides: TGTGCCAGCAGTTACGGGCAGGGGTTTGAAAAACTGTTTTTT.

This clone has just one count. The genes are TRBV5-1 and TRBJ1-1; 9 bases are shared with TRBD1. With V trimmed by 5 bases and J by 9 bases, 11 bases remained unmatched. Per the germline V gene, CDR1 is SGHRS and CDR2 is YFSETQ. The CDR3 is 14 amino acids. The CDR3 nucleotides are TGCGCCAGCAGGTTACAGGGGGCGCAACCCCAAGCTTTCTTT. Its translation is CASRLQGAQPQAFF.

CDR3 protein: CASSLAVGETQYF. CDR3 nucleotides: TGTGCCAGCAGTTTGGCGGTCGGAGAGACCCAGTACTTC. The chain recombines TRBV12-3 or TRBV12-4 with TRBJ2-5; D not certain. With 3 bases removed from V and 4 bases from J, the gap between germline ends came to 9 bases. The CDR3 has 13 residues.

CDR3 DNA sequence: TGTGCCAGCAGTTCTCAGGGGGTCAAAAACATTCAGTACTTC. This gives the protein CASSSQGVKNIQYF. The chain employs TRBV11-2 and TRBJ2-4; 7 bases fit TRBD1. The CDR3 sequence is 14 residues long. V was clipped by 6 bases and J by 3 bases; unmatched bases: 5. CDR1 and CDR2 (germline): SGHAT, FQNNGV.

The gene calls are TRBV5-6 and TRBJ1-6; D gene unclear. Trimming removed 6 bases from V and 0 bases from J, with 16 bases in between. CDR3 length: 17 residues. Germline-derived CDR1 and CDR2 are SGHDT and YYEEEE. This chain's CDR3 is CASTKRHLSSYNSPLHF. The CDR3 DNA follows: TGTGCCAGCACCAAAAGACATCTTAGCTCCTATAATTCACCCCTCCACTTT.

This clone appeared once. The chain combines TRBV9 with TRBJ2-3, with TRBD1 matching over 8 bases. Unmatched junction bases numbered 7, after V lost 0 bases and J lost 4 bases. The germline V gene encodes CDR1 SGDLS and CDR2 YYNGEE. The CDR3 covers 16 residues. The CDR3 DNA reads as TGTGCCAGCAGCGTAGGAGGTGGACAGGGAGCAGATACGCAGTATTTT. Translated, it gives CASSVGGGQGADTQYF.

This clone appeared a single time. The rearrangement links TRBV2 to TRBJ1-2; D is unresolved. This CDR3 contains 12 residues. From germline, CDR1 is SNHLY and CDR2 FYNNEI. Trimming took off 4 bases at V and 8 bases at J, with 11 bases between the two ends. CDR3 DNA: TGTGCCAGCAGTGGAAATTCGCGGGGCTACACCTTC. Translating it yields CASSGNSRGYTF.

This chain links TRBV5-6 with TRBJ2-3; 9 bases agree with TRBD2. The CDR3 contains 15 residues. Germline CDR1 is SGHDT and CDR2 is YYEEEE. Germline trimming cut 0 bases from V and 4 bases from J; bases unmatched to any gene: 3. CDR3 sequence (DNA): TGTGCCAGCAGCTTGGCCCAGCGGGAGGCAGATACGCAGTATTTT. Protein product: CASSLAQREADTQYF.

This chain connects TRBV3-1 (or the pseudogene TRBV3-2) to TRBJ1-2; 7 nucleotides agree with TRBD1. With V trimmed by 2 bases and J by 3 bases, 3 bases remained unmatched. Germline lookup yields CDR1 LGHDT and CDR2 YNNKEL (reference sequence). This CDR3 is 14 amino acids long. The CDR3 reads CASSQYGQDYGYTF. CDR3 DNA sequence: TGTGCCAGCAGCCAATACGGACAGGACTATGGCTACACCTTC.

The table lists this clone with a count of one. The genes are TRBV29-1 and TRBJ2-7; the match to TRBD1 covers 7 bases. The CDR3 spans 15 residues. V dropped 4 bases and J dropped 2; count of bases not matched to a gene: 11. Germline loops: CDR1 SQVTM, CDR2 ANQGSEA. The CDR3 DNA reads TGCAGCGTTGTTTTTCCGGGGACAGATACCTACGAGCAGTACTTC. This encodes CSVVFPGTDTYEQYF.

V usage is TRBV19 and J usage is TRBJ1-1, with TRBD1 as a possible D gene (5 bases). Trimming left V 8 bases short and J 4 bases short, with 14 bases between. Germline loops: CDR1 LNHDA, CDR2 SQIVND (reference sequence). The CDR3 covers 13 residues. CDR3 sequence (DNA): TGTGCCAGTTCTTGGGGCGCGGTCACTGAAGCTTTCTTT. This codes for CASSWGAVTEAFF. Complete variable domain (other parts from reference TRBV19 and TRBJ1-1): DGGITQSPKYLFRKEGQNVTLSCEQNLNHDAMYWYRQDPGQGLRLIYYSQIVNDFQKGDIAEGYSVSREKKESFPLTVTSAQKNPTAFYLCASSWGAVTEAFFGQGTRLTVV.

This clone was recorded only once. The chain joins TRBV4-1 to TRBJ1-5; D ambiguous. The germline V and J ends were trimmed by 1 base and 4 bases, with 11 bases remaining between them. The CDR3 consists of 15 residues. Per germline, CDR1 MGHRA and CDR2 YSYEKL. CDR3 coding DNA: TGCGCCAGCAGCCAAGGGGAGGCGGGGAATCAGCCCCAGCATTTT. Encoded protein: CASSQGEAGNQPQHF.

Worth noting for this clone: This same CDR3 is encoded by further DNA sequences in the sample. The chain combines TRBV2 with TRBJ1-5, with 7 nucleotides matching TRBD1. Unmatched junction bases numbered 6, after V lost 6 bases and J lost 7 bases. Germline-derived CDR1 and CDR2 are SNHLY and FYNNEI. The CDR3 has 13 amino acids. The CDR3 reads CASRTGNNQPQHF. The CDR3 DNA reads TGTGCCAGCAGGACAGGGAATAACCAGCCCCAGCATTTT.

In its sample, this clone was seen many times. The genes are TRBV29-1 and TRBJ2-1; 7 bases match TRBD2. Germline V gene data show CDR1 as SQVTM and CDR2 as ANQGSEA. This CDR3 region has 11 residues. CDR3 DNA: TGCAGGGTAGGCGGGGGCAATGAGCAGTTCTTC. Translation: CRVGGGNEQFF.

A few counts support this clone. The V and J genes are TRBV30 and TRBJ1-1; perhaps TRBD1 as D (6 bases). Germline V gene lookup returns CDR1 GTSNPN and CDR2 SVGIG (reference sequence). V was trimmed by 3 bases and J by 5 bases, leaving 16 bases between them. This CDR3 is 14 amino acids long. In DNA, the CDR3 is TGTGCCTGGAGCCTGGGGGGGGCGATAACTGAAGCTTTCTTT. Residues: CAWSLGGAITEAFF.

The V and J genes are TRBV7-2 and TRBJ1-6; 10 nucleotides match TRBD1. The CDR3 has 15 residues. Trimming cost V 5 bases and J 8 bases; bases outside gene matches: 6. Germline V lookup: CDR1 SGHTA, CDR2 FQGNSA. In nucleotides, the CDR3 is TGTGCCAGCAGCCTGGGACAGGGGAACCATTCACCCCTCCACTTT. Its protein is CASSLGQGNHSPLHF.

The chain joins TRBV7-9 to TRBJ1-5, with D maybe TRBD1 (5 bases). Trimming removed 3 bases at V and 4 bases at J, with 10 bases between. Germline CDR1 is SEHNR and CDR2 is FQNEAQ (reference sequence). The CDR3 sequence is 14 residues long. The CDR3 here is CASSLTGENQPQHF. CDR3 sequence (DNA): TGTGCCAGCAGCTTGACGGGGGAAAATCAGCCCCAGCATTTT.

Only one count was recorded for this clone. The chain combines TRBV6-1 with TRBJ1-2; a weak D match, TRBD1 (5 bases). Trimming removed 2 bases from V and 0 bases from J, with 16 bases in between. CDR3 length: 17 amino acids. Germline CDR1 and CDR2: MNHNS and SASEGT. As DNA, the CDR3 is TGTGCCAGCAGTGAAAGGGGCGCATACGTAACTAACTATGGCTACACCTTC. Translating it yields CASSERGAYVTNYGYTF.